One sample yielded the 2 T cell receptor beta chains listed below, sequenced in a study of shared clonotypes between healthy human individuals. Method: immunoSEQ multiplex PCR; TCRdb's copy keeps in-frame clones and lacks some. The sample holds around 2,000,000 clones; about 93% are singletons and the top ten take under 2%. In the naive CD8 group, cells lacked CD45RO and were positively selected for CCR7, so terminally differentiated effector memory CD45RA+ cells were left out. Sequenced input: naive CD8+ T cells from PBMCs. The receptor source for this set is a man aged 18 to 29 in good health. Some clones in this sample may be carry-over from other donors' samples.

This chain links TRBV19 with TRBJ2-1; D may match TRBD1 or TRBD2 (5 bases each). Germline V gene sequence: CDR1 LNHDA, CDR2 SQIVND (reference sequence). Between the trimmed V and J ends, which lost 7 bases and 9 bases, there was a span of 22 bases. This CDR3 has 15 residues. The CDR3 loop is CASNRGLSGGGEQFF. DNA of the CDR3: TGTGCCAGTAACCGTGGACTGTCTGGGGGTGGTGAGCAGTTCTTC.

V usage is TRBV5-6 and J usage is TRBJ2-1; TRBD2 agrees at 7 bases. The ends lost 4 bases at V and 1 base at J; junction bases unmatched: 5. The CDR3 consists of 15 residues. Germline values: CDR1 SGHDT, CDR2 YYEEEE. As DNA, the CDR3 is TGTGCCAGCAGCGTCGGACTAGGGTCCTACAATGAGCAGTTCTTC. This encodes CASSVGLGSYNEQFF.